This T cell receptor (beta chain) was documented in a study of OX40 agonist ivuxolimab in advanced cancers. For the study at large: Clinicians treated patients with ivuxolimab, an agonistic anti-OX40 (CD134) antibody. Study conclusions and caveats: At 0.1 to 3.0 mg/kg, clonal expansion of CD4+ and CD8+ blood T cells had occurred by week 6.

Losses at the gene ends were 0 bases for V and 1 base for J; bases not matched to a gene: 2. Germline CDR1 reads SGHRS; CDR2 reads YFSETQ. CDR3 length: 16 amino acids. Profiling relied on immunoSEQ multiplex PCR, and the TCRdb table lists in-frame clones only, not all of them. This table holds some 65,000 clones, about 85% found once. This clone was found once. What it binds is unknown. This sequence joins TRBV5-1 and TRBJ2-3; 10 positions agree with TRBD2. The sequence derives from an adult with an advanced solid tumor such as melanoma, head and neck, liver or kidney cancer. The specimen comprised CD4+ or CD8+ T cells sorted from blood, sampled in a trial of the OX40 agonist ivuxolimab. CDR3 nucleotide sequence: TGCGCCAGCAGCTTGGCTAGCGGGGGTGGCACAGATACGCAGTATTTT. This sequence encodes CASSLASGGGTDTQYF.